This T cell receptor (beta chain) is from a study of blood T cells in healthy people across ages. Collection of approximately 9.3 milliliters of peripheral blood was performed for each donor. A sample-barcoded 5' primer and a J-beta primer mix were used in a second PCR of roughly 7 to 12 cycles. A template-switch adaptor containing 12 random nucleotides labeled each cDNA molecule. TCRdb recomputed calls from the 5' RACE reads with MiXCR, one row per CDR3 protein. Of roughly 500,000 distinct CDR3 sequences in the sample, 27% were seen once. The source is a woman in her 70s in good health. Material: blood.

The CDR3 region is CASSYSIRRGGETGADTQYF. DNA for the CDR3: TGTGCCAGCAGTTACTCGATTAGGCGGGGGGGCGAAACCGGCGCAGATACGCAGTATTTT. This sequence joins TRBV6-2 or TRBV6-3 and TRBJ2-3; the match to TRBD2 covers 9 bases. The junction had 17 bases not matched to a gene; V was cut back by 0 bases and J by 4 bases. This CDR3 spans 20 amino acids. Germline CDR1 and CDR2: MNHEY and SVGEGT.